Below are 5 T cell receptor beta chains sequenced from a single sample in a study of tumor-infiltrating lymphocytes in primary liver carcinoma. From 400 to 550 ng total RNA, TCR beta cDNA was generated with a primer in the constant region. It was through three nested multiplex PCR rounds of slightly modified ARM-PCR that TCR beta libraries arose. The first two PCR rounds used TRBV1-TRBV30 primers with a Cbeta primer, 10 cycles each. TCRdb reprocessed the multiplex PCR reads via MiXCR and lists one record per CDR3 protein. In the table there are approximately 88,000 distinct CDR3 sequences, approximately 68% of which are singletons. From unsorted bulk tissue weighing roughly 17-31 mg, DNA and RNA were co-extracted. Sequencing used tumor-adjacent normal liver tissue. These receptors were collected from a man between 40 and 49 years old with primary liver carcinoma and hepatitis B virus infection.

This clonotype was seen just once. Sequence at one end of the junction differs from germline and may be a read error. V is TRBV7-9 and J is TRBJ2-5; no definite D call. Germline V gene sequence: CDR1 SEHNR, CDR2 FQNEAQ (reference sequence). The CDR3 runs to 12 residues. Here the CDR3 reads CASSLAGEAQYF. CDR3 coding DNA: TGTGCCAGCAGCTTAGCCGGAGAGGCCCAGTACTTC.

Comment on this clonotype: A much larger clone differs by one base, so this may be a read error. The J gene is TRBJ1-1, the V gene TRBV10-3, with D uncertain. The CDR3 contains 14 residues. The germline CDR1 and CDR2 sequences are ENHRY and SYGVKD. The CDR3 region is CVISGNYMNTEAFF. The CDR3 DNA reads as TGTGTCATCAGTGGCAACTACATGAACACTGAAGCTTTCTTT.

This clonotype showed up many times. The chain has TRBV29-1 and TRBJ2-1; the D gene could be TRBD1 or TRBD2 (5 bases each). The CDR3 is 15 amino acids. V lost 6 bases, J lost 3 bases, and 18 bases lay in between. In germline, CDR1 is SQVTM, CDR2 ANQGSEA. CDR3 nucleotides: TGCAGCGTGTTAGGGACCACCATCTACTACAATGAGCAGTTCTTC. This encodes CSVLGTTIYYNEQFF.

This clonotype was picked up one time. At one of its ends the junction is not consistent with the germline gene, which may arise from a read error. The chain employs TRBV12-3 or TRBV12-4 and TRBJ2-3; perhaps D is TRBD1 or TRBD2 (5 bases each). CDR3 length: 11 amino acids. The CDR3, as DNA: TGCGCCAGCAACCGGGGCGATACGCAGTATTTT. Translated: CASNRGDTQYF.

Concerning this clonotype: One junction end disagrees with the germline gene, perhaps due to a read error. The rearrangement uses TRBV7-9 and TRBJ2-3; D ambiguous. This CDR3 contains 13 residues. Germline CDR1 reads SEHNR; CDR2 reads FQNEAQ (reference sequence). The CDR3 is CPSSLDSADTQYF. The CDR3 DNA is TGTCCCAGCAGCTTAGATTCCGCAGATACGCAGTATTTT.